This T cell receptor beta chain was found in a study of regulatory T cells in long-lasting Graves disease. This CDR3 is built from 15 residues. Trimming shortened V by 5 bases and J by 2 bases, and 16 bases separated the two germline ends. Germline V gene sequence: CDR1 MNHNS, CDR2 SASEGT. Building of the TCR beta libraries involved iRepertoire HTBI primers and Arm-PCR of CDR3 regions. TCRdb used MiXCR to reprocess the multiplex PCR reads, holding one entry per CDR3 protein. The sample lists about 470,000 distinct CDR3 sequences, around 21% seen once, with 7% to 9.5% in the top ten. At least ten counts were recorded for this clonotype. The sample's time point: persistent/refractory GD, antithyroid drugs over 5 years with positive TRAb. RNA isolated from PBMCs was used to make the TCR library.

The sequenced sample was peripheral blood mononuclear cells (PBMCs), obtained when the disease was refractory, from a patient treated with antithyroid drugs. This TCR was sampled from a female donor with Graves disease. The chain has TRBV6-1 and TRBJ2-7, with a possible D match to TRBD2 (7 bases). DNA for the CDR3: TGTGCCAGCAGTCGCGGACTAGGGGGGACCTACGAGCAGTACTTC. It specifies CASSRGLGGTYEQYF.